What follows are 14 T cell receptor beta chains derived from one specimen sequenced in a study of T cell repertoires in cytomegalovirus infection. Each CDR3 protein is one row after TCRdb ran MiXCR on the reads. The profile shows nearly 650,000 distinct CDR3 sequences, 20% to 25% of them singletons. Input material: CD8+ T cells from PBMCs. Receptors originate from a human donor in good health (CMV status not recorded). Some clones in this sample may be carry-over from other donors' samples.

This clonotype was detected many times. V and J are TRBV6-4 and TRBJ2-5, with 10 bases identical to TRBD2. Trimming took 6 bases from V and 4 from J; bases not matched to a gene: 8. Germline V gives CDR1 MRHNA, CDR2 SNTAGT. The CDR3 covers 15 residues. CDR3 DNA: TGTGCCAGCAGAAAAAGCGGGGGGGCGGCAGAGACCCAGTACTTC. It translates to CASRKSGGAAETQYF.

This clonotype was recorded many times. V usage is TRBV7-6 and J usage is TRBJ2-1; no definite D call. CDR1 and CDR2 (germline): SGHVS, FNYEAQ. CDR3 size: 15 residues. Trimming took 2 bases from V and 2 from J, leaving 10 bases between them. CDR3 bases: TGTGCCAGCAGCTTACGTCGTGGGACCTACAATGAGCAGTTCTTC. It is translated as CASSLRRGTYNEQFF.

The sample holds one count of this clonotype. The J gene is TRBJ2-5, the V gene TRBV5-5; perhaps TRBD2 as D (5 bases). The CDR3 length is 13 residues. Between the trimmed V and J ends, which lost 0 bases and 7 bases, there was a span of 10 bases. Germline-derived CDR1 and CDR2 are SGHKS and YYEKEE (reference sequence). CDR3 loop: CASSLGESVTQYF. CDR3 nucleotide sequence: TGTGCCAGCAGCTTGGGGGAGTCGGTGACCCAGTACTTC.

This clonotype was detected many times. J is TRBJ1-2 and V is TRBV7-8; TRBD1 is a possible D gene (5 bases). Germline assignment: CDR1 SGHVS and CDR2 FQNEAQ. Trimming pared 1 base from V and 6 bases from J, leaving 15 bases between. This CDR3 spans 15 amino acids. The chain's CDR3 is CASSLEYPGNHGYTF. CDR3 DNA: TGTGCCAGCAGCTTAGAGTACCCAGGGAACCATGGCTACACCTTC.

V usage is TRBV12-5 and J usage is TRBJ2-3, with a possible D match to TRBD2 (6 bases). This CDR3 comprises 15 residues. Trimming shortened V by 1 base and J by 0 bases, and 8 bases separated the two germline ends. CDR1 LGHNT and CDR2 FRNRAP come from the germline V gene. CDR3 in DNA: TGTGCTAGTGGTTTGGGGGGGACTAGCACAGATACGCAGTATTTT. Encoded protein: CASGLGGTSTDTQYF.

This clonotype was detected ten times or more. The chain recombines TRBV6-1 with TRBJ2-1, with 8 bases fitting TRBD1. Germline CDR1 reads MNHNS; CDR2 reads SASEGT. The CDR3 has 21 residues. The V segment lost 7 bases and the J segment 0 bases; nucleotides outside the gene matches: 23. CDR3 in amino acids: CASTLTWTGHIPTNSYNEQFF. The CDR3, as DNA: TGTGCCAGCACCCTTACCTGGACAGGGCATATTCCCACAAACTCCTACAATGAGCAGTTCTTC.

This clonotype was counted between two and nine times. V gene TRBV5-6 combines with J gene TRBJ2-7; 9 nucleotides line up with TRBD2. From germline, CDR1 is SGHDT and CDR2 YYEEEE. The V segment lost 5 bases and the J segment 2 bases; nucleotides outside the gene matches: 5. The CDR3 loop spans 14 amino acids. CDR3 protein: CASRISGGTYEQYF. CDR3 coding DNA: TGTGCCAGCAGAATTAGCGGGGGCACCTACGAGCAGTACTTC.

This clonotype was seen more than once but under ten times. The rearrangement links TRBV5-5 to TRBJ2-2; the D gene is possibly TRBD1 (5 bases). Trimming removed 0 bases from V and 7 bases from J, with 13 bases in between. Germline V gives CDR1 SGHKS, CDR2 YYEKEE (reference sequence). The CDR3 loop spans 15 amino acids. The CDR3 coding sequence is TGTGCCAGCAGCTTGGTCCAGGGATATGGCGGGGAGCTGTTTTTT. The encoded protein is CASSLVQGYGGELFF.

This clonotype was detected ten times or more. The CDR3 loop reads CASSEYFEGGDFSGANVLTF. In DNA, the CDR3 is TGTGCCAGCAGTGAATATTTTGAAGGGGGTGATTTCTCTGGGGCCAACGTCCTGACTTTC. This chain uses TRBV25-1 with TRBJ2-6; possible D gene TRBD1, 6 bases. Germline V gives CDR1 MGHDK, CDR2 SYGVNS. Between the trimmed V and J ends, which lost 0 bases and 0 bases, there was a span of 18 bases. This CDR3 has 20 residues.

This clonotype was detected ten times or more. The rearrangement joins TRBV12-3 or TRBV12-4 to TRBJ2-5, with a tentative D call TRBD2 (6 bases). The CDR3 covers 15 residues. Trimming removed 5 bases from V and 2 bases from J, with 15 bases in between. This chain's CDR3 is CASSGGPGDQETQYF. For the CDR3, the DNA is TGTGCCAGCAGTGGAGGCCCGGGGGATCAAGAGACCCAGTACTTC.

The chain recombines TRBV25-1 with TRBJ2-5; D gene uncertain. The CDR3 consists of 15 residues. Per germline, CDR1 MGHDK and CDR2 SYGVNS. The V end lost 7 bases, the J end lost 5 bases, and 20 bases lay between the germline ends. CDR3 coding DNA: TGTGCCAGCATCCCCAATTCTTGGCCGCGGGAGACCCAGTACTTC. Translated: CASIPNSWPRETQYF.

The V gene is TRBV2, the J gene TRBJ2-7, with D maybe TRBD2 (5 bases). V was clipped by 10 bases and J by 0 bases, with 19 bases between them. From germline, CDR1 is SNHLY and CDR2 FYNNEI. The CDR3 is 15 residues long. The CDR3 DNA is TGTGCCACCAGGACCCCGGGATCGACCTCCTACGAGCAGTACTTC. Residues: CATRTPGSTSYEQYF.

A few counts support this clonotype. The J gene is TRBJ2-3, the V gene TRBV5-1, with TRBD2 matching over 10 bases. CDR3 size: 16 residues. The germline V gene encodes CDR1 SGHRS and CDR2 YFSETQ. The V gene end was trimmed by 2 bases and the J gene end by 2 bases; junction bases not matched to a gene: 5. CDR3 sequence reads: CASSLLAGKVTDTQYF. As DNA, the CDR3 is TGCGCCAGCAGCTTACTAGCGGGAAAAGTCACAGATACGCAGTATTTT.

This clonotype was seen at least ten times. The chain has TRBV7-2 and TRBJ2-7, with D hard to call. V gave up 5 bases and J gave up 1 base, with 15 bases separating them. Germline V gene sequence: CDR1 SGHTA, CDR2 FQGNSA. This CDR3 comprises 15 residues. The CDR3 region has the DNA TGTGCCAGCAGCCTTGGGCTCCAGGAGTCCTACGAGCAGTACGTC. This encodes CASSLGLQESYEQYV.